A single sample gave rise to the 31 T cell receptor beta chains below, sequenced in a study of cytotoxic CD8 clonotypes in ibrutinib-treated CLL. The data were produced by immunoSEQ multiplex PCR, yet TCRdb's version contains in-frame clones alone and is incomplete. The repertoire holds about 120,000 clones, with 58% as singletons. The sequences come from PBMCs, collected after 24 months of ibrutinib treatment. These receptors came from a human donor with chronic lymphocytic leukemia.

This clone showed up just a few times. The chain employs TRBV2 and TRBJ1-5, with 7 bases identical to TRBD1. The CDR3 spans 15 residues. Per germline, CDR1 SNHLY and CDR2 FYNNEI. Unmatched junction bases numbered 8, after V lost 4 bases and J lost 5 bases. CDR3 bases: TGTGCCAGCAGTGCTGAGGGGGCTAGGGATCAGCCCCAGCATTTT. Its protein is CASSAEGARDQPQHF.

In its sample, this clone was seen many times. The chain is built from TRBV2 and TRBJ2-7; D ambiguous. Germline lookup yields CDR1 SNHLY and CDR2 FYNNEI. V lost 6 bases, J lost 0 bases, and 9 bases lay in between. The CDR3 has 13 residues. This CDR3 is CASRYERSYEQYF. CDR3 nucleotide sequence: TGTGCCAGCAGGTATGAGCGCTCCTACGAGCAGTACTTC.

This chain joins TRBV30 and TRBJ1-5, with TRBD1 as a possible D gene (5 bases). Trimming removed 1 base at V and 3 bases at J, with 13 bases between. The CDR3 is 15 amino acids. CDR1 GTSNPN and CDR2 SVGIG come from the germline V gene (reference sequence). This CDR3 is CAWSGGGTANQPQHF. CDR3 in DNA: TGTGCCTGGAGTGGGGGAGGGACGGCCAATCAGCCCCAGCATTTT.

J is TRBJ2-4 and V is TRBV7-9; 8 positions match TRBD2. The V and J ends lost 5 bases and 7 bases, in that order; junction bases with no gene match: 13. Germline lookup yields CDR1 SEHNR and CDR2 FQNEAQ (reference sequence). The CDR3 spans 16 residues. CDR3 residues: CASSPVPGGARNIQYF. The CDR3 nucleotides are TGTGCCAGCAGCCCCGTACCGGGGGGGGCGAGGAACATTCAGTACTTC.

The chain recombines TRBV25-1 with TRBJ1-1; no clear D gene. CDR1 MGHDK and CDR2 SYGVNS come from the germline V gene. CDR3 size: 11 residues. The V gene lost 1 base and the J gene lost 11 bases, with 8 bases spanning the gap. CDR3: CASSEFGEAFF. CDR3 sequence (DNA): TGTGCCAGCAGTGAATTCGGGGAGGCTTTCTTT.

This clone has more than one count but fewer than ten. The CDR3 reads CASSKSGGSNQPQHF. The CDR3 region has the DNA TGTGCCAGCAGCAAGTCAGGGGGTAGCAATCAGCCCCAGCATTTT. V and J are TRBV28 and TRBJ1-5; 7 bases are a match to TRBD1. This CDR3 contains 15 residues. Germline CDR1 and CDR2: MDHEN and SYDVKM. V shed 6 bases and J 0 bases; nucleotides not matched to a gene: 5.

This chain joins TRBV7-2 and TRBJ2-3; the D gene is possibly TRBD2 (5 bases). The CDR3 spans 15 residues. Trimming left V 5 bases short and J 1 base short, with 13 bases between. The germline V gene encodes CDR1 SGHTA and CDR2 FQGNSA. DNA for the CDR3: TGTGCCAGCAGCCAGGCCCGGACTGGCACAGATACGCAGTATTTT. Its protein product is CASSQARTGTDTQYF.

The chain joins TRBV7-2 to TRBJ2-7, with 9 bases fitting TRBD2. With V trimmed by 4 bases and J by 2 bases, 6 bases remained unmatched. From germline, CDR1 is SGHTA and CDR2 FQGNSA. This CDR3 comprises 15 residues. CDR3 bases: TGTGCCAGCAGCTCCTGGGCTAGCGGGGCCTACGAGCAGTACTTC. Translating gives CASSSWASGAYEQYF.

The DNA for the CDR3 is TGTGCCAGCAGCTTCAGAGGAGGGGAGCAGTACTTC. Translation gives CASSFRGGEQYF. The rearrangement uses TRBV5-6 and TRBJ2-7, with D perhaps matching TRBD2 (6 bases). The germline CDR1 and CDR2 sequences are SGHDT and YYEEEE. The ends were cut back, 2 bases at V and 7 bases at J, with 10 bases in the middle. The CDR3 has 12 amino acids.

This chain connects TRBV6-6 to TRBJ1-6; D may be TRBD1 (5 bases). V was trimmed by 2 bases and J by 4 bases, leaving 6 bases between them. CDR3 length equals 14 residues. Germline CDR1 reads MNHNY; CDR2 reads SVGAGI (reference sequence). The CDR3 DNA sequence: TGTGCCAGCAGTTACGGGGGTTATAATTCACCCCTCCACTTT. The encoded protein is CASSYGGYNSPLHF.

This clone was picked up one time. The V call is TRBV28, the J call TRBJ1-2; D is perhaps TRBD1 (5 bases). The CDR3 is 15 residues long. CDR1 and CDR2 from the germline V gene are MDHEN and SYDVKM. CDR3 loop: CATAPFDSWSYGYTF. DNA of the CDR3: TGTGCTACAGCCCCCTTTGACAGTTGGAGCTATGGCTACACCTTC.

This clone was seen more than once but under ten times. This chain joins TRBV7-3 and TRBJ1-1, with TRBD1 matching 7 bases. Germline loops: CDR1 SGHTA, CDR2 FQGTGA. The CDR3 is 15 amino acids. V shed 5 bases, J shed 0 bases, and the junction held 6 bases outside the gene matches. As DNA, the CDR3 is TGTGCCAGCAGCGAGACAGGACAGGTGAACACTGAAGCTTTCTTT. Protein: CASSETGQVNTEAFF. The whole variable domain, remainder taken from reference TRBV7-3 and TRBJ1-1, is GAGVSQTPSNKVTEKGKYVELRCDPISGHTALYWYRQSLGQGPEFLIYFQGTGAADDSGLPNDRFFAVRPEGSVSTLKIQRTERGDSAVYLCASSETGQVNTEAFFGQGTRLTVV.

The chain uses TRBV19 and TRBJ2-1; weak D call: TRBD2 (5 bases). Trimming took off 3 bases at V and 11 bases at J, with 14 bases between the two ends. The germline V gene has CDR1 LNHDA and CDR2 SQIVND (reference sequence). The CDR3 has 13 amino acids. The CDR3 nucleotides read TGTGCCAGTAGTATCCCGACGGGGAGAAAGCAGTTCTTC. Its translation is CASSIPTGRKQFF.

The chain is built from TRBV6-5 and TRBJ1-1; perhaps TRBD1 as D (5 bases). V was pared by 10 bases and J by 0 bases, with 18 bases between. This CDR3 comprises 15 residues. From germline, CDR1 is MNHEY and CDR2 SVGAGI. The CDR3 bases are TGTGCCACCCACGAGCGCAGGGTCCTGAACACTGAAGCTTTCTTT. Its protein product is CATHERRVLNTEAFF.

This clone was counted a few times. The chain is built from TRBV23-1 and TRBJ1-1, with 7 bases matching TRBD1. TRBV23-1 is placed among ORFs of uncertain function. Germline trimming cut 2 bases from V and 10 bases from J; bases unmatched to any gene: 19. The CDR3 runs 17 residues. CDR3 sequence (DNA): TGCGCCAGCAGTCAACTGAAACCCCGGACAGGCGATTTCAGAGCTTTCTTT. It is translated as CASSQLKPRTGDFRAFF.

This clone is a singleton in its sample. The J gene is TRBJ2-5, the V gene TRBV5-4; 9 positions agree with TRBD1. This CDR3 spans 15 amino acids. CDR1 SGHNT and CDR2 YYREEE come from the germline V gene (reference sequence). V was pared by 4 bases and J by 2 bases, with 6 bases of the junction left unmatched. The CDR3 reads CASSPGQGFQETQYF. The CDR3 nucleotides are TGTGCCAGCAGCCCGGGACAGGGTTTTCAAGAGACCCAGTACTTC.

The chain's CDR3 is CASSPGQGAYNEQFF. The CDR3 nucleotides are TGTGCCAGCAGCCCCGGACAGGGGGCCTACAATGAGCAGTTCTTC. The chain has TRBV9 and TRBJ2-1; 10 bases line up with TRBD1. V shed 4 bases, J shed 2 bases, and the junction held 3 bases outside the gene matches. The CDR3 length is 15 residues. Germline assignment: CDR1 SGDLS and CDR2 YYNGEE.

The J gene is TRBJ2-5, the V gene TRBV4-2; TRBD1 is a possible D gene (6 bases). Germline V gives CDR1 LGHNA, CDR2 YNFKEQ. V was cut by 5 bases and J by 5 bases, with 12 bases left in between. The CDR3 is 13 residues long. The CDR3 sequence: CASSRGKGETQYF. The CDR3 nucleotides are TGTGCCAGCAGCAGGGGGAAAGGGGAGACCCAGTACTTC.

The chain links TRBV5-6 to TRBJ2-5, with D maybe TRBD1 (6 bases). From germline, CDR1 is SGHDT and CDR2 YYEEEE. The CDR3 is 16 residues long. V lost 3 bases to trimming and J lost 4 bases, with 19 bases between them. CDR3 in DNA: TGTGCCAGCAGCTCCGATACAGGGCGTTCGAGAGAGACCCAGTACTTC. Translating gives CASSSDTGRSRETQYF.

This clone was found once. V is TRBV11-3 and J is TRBJ2-3, with 9 bases lining up with TRBD1. With 4 bases clipped from V and 1 base from J, the junction kept 3 bases outside the gene matches. CDR1 and CDR2 from the germline V gene are SGHNT and YENEEA. The CDR3 contains 15 residues. The CDR3 spells CASSSRTGGTDTQYF. The CDR3 DNA reads as TGTGCCAGCAGCTCCCGGACAGGGGGCACAGATACGCAGTATTTT. Full variable domain (missing parts from reference TRBV11-3 and TRBJ2-3): EAGVVQSPRYKIIEKKQPVAFWCNPISGHNTLYWYLQNLGQGPELLIRYENEEAVDDSQLPKDRFSAERLKGVDSTLKIQPAELGDSAVYLCASSSRTGGTDTQYFGPGTRLTVL.

A note on this clone: This specimen includes other DNA sequences encoding the same CDR3. The chain carries TRBV19 and TRBJ2-5; the D is unclear. The CDR3 runs to 11 residues. Trimming took 3 bases from V and 1 from J, leaving 0 bases between them. The V gene's germline CDR1 is LNHDA and CDR2 SQIVND (reference sequence). CDR3 in DNA: TGTGCCAGTAGTATCCAAGAGACCCAGTACTTC. This sequence encodes CASSIQETQYF.

This clone came up a few times. V is TRBV5-1 and J is TRBJ2-7, with 9 bases identical to TRBD1. Germline V gene lookup returns CDR1 SGHRS and CDR2 YFSETQ. Trimming removed 1 base from V and 2 bases from J; junction bases left unmatched: 7. This CDR3 has 16 amino acids. DNA for the CDR3: TGCGCCAGCAGCTTGATACCGGGACAGGGACCCTACGAGCAGTACTTC. Residues: CASSLIPGQGPYEQYF.

This sequence joins TRBV19 and TRBJ2-1; the D gene is possibly TRBD1 (6 bases). V lost 4 bases and J 6 bases, leaving 10 bases between the germline ends. The germline gives CDR1 LNHDA, CDR2 SQIVND (reference sequence). The length of the CDR3 is 13 residues. This chain's CDR3 is CASSNYRVNEQFF. The CDR3 coding sequence is TGTGCCAGTAGTAACTACAGGGTCAATGAGCAGTTCTTC.

The chain employs TRBV19 and TRBJ1-4, with D uncertain. Germline V lookup: CDR1 LNHDA, CDR2 SQIVND (reference sequence). The CDR3 sequence is 15 residues long. V shed 5 bases and J shed 6 bases, with 16 bases lying between them. CDR3 sequence (DNA): TGTGCCAGTAGTCCCCCCGGGTTACCGTATGAAAAACTGTTTTTT. This translates into CASSPPGLPYEKLFF. Full variable domain (missing parts from reference TRBV19 and TRBJ1-4): DGGITQSPKYLFRKEGQNVTLSCEQNLNHDAMYWYRQDPGQGLRLIYYSQIVNDFQKGDIAEGYSVSREKKESFPLTVTSAQKNPTAFYLCASSPPGLPYEKLFFGSGTQLSVL.

The chain couples TRBV5-1 to TRBJ2-2; the D gene could be TRBD1 or TRBD2 (5 bases each). Trimming cost V 4 bases and J 4 bases, with 14 bases left between them. Germline loops: CDR1 SGHRS, CDR2 YFSETQ. The CDR3 is 15 residues long. CDR3 in amino acids: CASSAGDPSTGELFF. CDR3 sequence (DNA): TGCGCCAGCAGCGCCGGGGACCCCTCCACCGGGGAGCTGTTTTTT.

The rearrangement uses TRBV7-3 and TRBJ2-7; D uncertain. The germline V gene encodes CDR1 SGHTA and CDR2 FQGTGA. V lost 2 bases to trimming and J lost 2 bases, with 7 bases between them. This CDR3 region has 13 residues. The CDR3 region has the DNA TGTGCCAGCAGCTTAGGGGTAGCCTACGAGCAGTACTTC. It encodes CASSLGVAYEQYF.

The genes are TRBV9 and TRBJ2-7; unclear D gene. Trimming pared 1 base from V and 5 bases from J, leaving 10 bases between. The CDR3 totals 13 residues. CDR1 SGDLS and CDR2 YYNGEE come from the germline V gene. The CDR3 DNA sequence: TGTGCCAGCAGCGTAATGGGATTTGACGAGCAGTACTTC. The encoded protein is CASSVMGFDEQYF.

The chain is built from TRBV15 and TRBJ1-4; D is uncertain. Trimming removed 6 bases at V and 8 bases at J, with 10 bases between. The CDR3 sequence is 12 residues long. From germline, CDR1 is LNHNV and CDR2 YYDKDF (reference sequence). CDR3 amino acids: CATRLGVEKLFF. CDR3 sequence (DNA): TGTGCCACCAGGCTCGGTGTCGAAAAACTGTTTTTT.

This clone was counted a few times. V and J are TRBV28 and TRBJ2-5; D is unclear. Trimming cost V 6 bases and J 4 bases, with 9 bases left between them. CDR1 and CDR2 (germline): MDHEN, SYDVKM. This CDR3 region has 12 residues. DNA for the CDR3: TGTGCCAGCAGGAAGGGTGGAGAGACCCAGTACTTC. Encoded protein: CASRKGGETQYF.

This clone was picked up a small number of times. V gene TRBV5-1 combines with J gene TRBJ1-5; 8 positions match TRBD1. The CDR3 is 17 residues long. J lost 4 bases, V lost 2 bases, and 11 bases had no gene match. Germline CDR1 and CDR2: SGHRS and YFSETQ. CDR3 sequence: CASSLTPSQGANQPQHF. The DNA for the CDR3 is TGCGCCAGCAGCTTAACCCCGAGCCAGGGGGCGAATCAGCCCCAGCATTTT.

This clone was seen just once. V usage is TRBV5-4 and J usage is TRBJ2-2; possible D gene TRBD1, 5 bases. The germline CDR1 and CDR2 sequences are SGHNT and YYREEE (reference sequence). Trimming cost V 0 bases and J 1 base, with 7 bases left between them. The length of the CDR3 is 15 residues. The CDR3 reads CASSLAQGNTGELFF. The CDR3 bases are TGTGCCAGCAGCTTGGCTCAGGGGAACACCGGGGAGCTGTTTTTT.